A single sample gave rise to the 12 T cell receptor beta chains below, sequenced in a study of T cell repertoires in MIS-A myocarditis. Data came from immunoSEQ multiplex PCR; TCRdb stores just in-frame clones and leaves some out. The data show around 10,000 clones, around 88% seen once. Sequenced sample: thoracic lymph node tissue obtained at autopsy. Every receptor here comes from a man aged 18 to 29 with fulminant myocarditis from multisystem inflammatory syndrome in adults (MIS-A) after COVID-19.

The chain uses TRBV10-2 and TRBJ2-3, with 9 bases identical to TRBD2. The germline CDR1 and CDR2 sequences are WSHSY and SAAADI. Germline trimming cut 7 bases from V and 8 bases from J; bases unmatched to any gene: 22. The CDR3 contains 18 residues. DNA of the CDR3: TGCGCCAGCACCCCCAACCTAGGGACTAGCCTAAGCACGGTTACGCAGTATTTT. It specifies CASTPNLGTSLSTVTQYF.

V and J are TRBV28 and TRBJ1-3; D might be TRBD1 (5 bases). Germline assignment: CDR1 MDHEN and CDR2 SYDVKM. Trimming left V 5 bases short and J 0 bases short, with 17 bases between. This CDR3 spans 17 amino acids. The CDR3 DNA is TGTGCCAGCAGTCCCGGGGGAGGGGTTACCTCTGGAAACACCATATATTTT. Translated, it gives CASSPGGGVTSGNTIYF.

The chain combines TRBV20-1 with TRBJ1-1; no reliable D call. Germline CDR1 DFQATT, CDR2 SNEGSKA (reference sequence). This CDR3 has 11 residues. The germline V and J ends were trimmed by 3 bases and 11 bases, with 13 bases remaining between them. The CDR3 bases are TGCAGTGCTAGTACGGGTCCCGGGGCTTTCTTT. This sequence encodes CSASTGPGAFF.

The chain employs TRBV24-1 and TRBJ2-1; D is unclear. Per the germline V gene, CDR1 is KGHDR and CDR2 is SFDVKD. Trimming took off 1 base at V and 8 bases at J, with 17 bases between the two ends. This CDR3 is built from 16 residues. The CDR3: CATSDFLRSGIHEQFF. Written as DNA, the CDR3 is TGTGCCACCAGTGATTTTTTACGTTCTGGGATCCATGAGCAGTTCTTC.

The chain recombines TRBV9 with TRBJ2-3, with D possibly matching TRBD1 (6 bases). Per germline, CDR1 SGDLS and CDR2 YYNGEE. The CDR3 length is 13 residues. Trimming stripped 7 bases from V and 2 bases from J, with 11 bases between. The CDR3 loop is CASQRTATDTQYF. The CDR3 nucleotides are TGTGCCAGCCAGAGGACAGCCACAGATACGCAGTATTTT.

This chain connects TRBV11-2 to TRBJ2-3; possible D gene TRBD1, 5 bases. V was trimmed by 6 bases and J by 0 bases, leaving 16 bases between them. This CDR3 has 16 amino acids. Germline V gene lookup returns CDR1 SGHAT and CDR2 FQNNGV. The DNA of the CDR3 is TGTGCCAGCAGACCGAACAGGAGACCTAGCACAGATACGCAGTATTTT. Translating gives CASRPNRRPSTDTQYF.

This rearrangement joins TRBV28 to TRBJ1-1, with D unclear. Trimming cost V 5 bases and J 0 bases, with 7 bases left between them. The CDR3 consists of 13 residues. Germline assignment: CDR1 MDHEN and CDR2 SYDVKM. This CDR3 reads CASSARMNTEAFF. The CDR3 DNA follows: TGTGCCAGCAGTGCCCGGATGAACACTGAAGCTTTCTTT.

The chain uses TRBV10-1 and TRBJ2-1, with no clear D. Deletions cut 7 bases from V and 5 bases from J, with 9 bases between. Germline-derived CDR1 and CDR2 are WNHNN and SYGVQD (reference sequence). The CDR3 totals 12 residues. CDR3 protein: CASIRTDNEQFF. Written as DNA, the CDR3 is TGCGCCAGCATAAGGACGGACAATGAGCAGTTCTTC.

The V call is TRBV28, the J call TRBJ1-1; perhaps TRBD1 as D (6 bases). CDR3 length: 12 amino acids. Looked up from germline, CDR1 is MDHEN and CDR2 is SYDVKM. The germline V and J ends were trimmed by 5 bases and 9 bases, with 13 bases remaining between them. This CDR3 reads CASSIGQLKAFF. The CDR3 DNA is TGTGCCAGCAGTATCGGACAGTTAAAAGCTTTCTTT. Full variable domain (outside the CDR3, taken from reference TRBV28 and TRBJ1-1): DVKVTQSSRYLVKRTGEKVFLECVQDMDHENMFWYRQDPGLGLRLIYFSYDVKMKEKGDIPEGYSVSREKKERFSLILESASTNQTSMYLCASSIGQLKAFFGQGTRLTVV.

This sequence joins TRBV6-5 and TRBJ1-4; D not resolved. Germline V gene lookup returns CDR1 MNHEY and CDR2 SVGAGI. V lost 6 bases and J 7 bases, leaving 15 bases between the germline ends. The CDR3 spans 14 residues. The CDR3 region has the DNA TGTGCCAGCAGGGAGTCTAGGGTCGGTGAAAAACTGTTTTTT. It is translated as CASRESRVGEKLFF.

The V and J genes are TRBV7-3 and TRBJ2-1; 7 bases are shared with TRBD1. The CDR3 totals 11 residues. The trim removed 5 bases at V and 10 bases at J, leaving 2 bases unmatched. Germline CDR1 is SGHTA and CDR2 is FQGTGA. The CDR3 reads CASSPGGEQFF. The CDR3 DNA sequence: TGTGCCAGCAGCCCAGGGGGAGAGCAGTTCTTC.

This clone was recorded a few times. This chain links TRBV7-9 with TRBJ1-2; D might be TRBD1 (5 bases). Germline V gene data show CDR1 as SEHNR and CDR2 as FQNEAQ (reference sequence). V lost 5 bases, J lost 7 bases, and 17 bases lay in between. The length of the CDR3 is 14 residues. CDR3 sequence reads: CASSLVLGAAGYTF. Written as DNA, the CDR3 is TGTGCCAGCAGCCTAGTGCTCGGGGCGGCTGGCTACACCTTC.